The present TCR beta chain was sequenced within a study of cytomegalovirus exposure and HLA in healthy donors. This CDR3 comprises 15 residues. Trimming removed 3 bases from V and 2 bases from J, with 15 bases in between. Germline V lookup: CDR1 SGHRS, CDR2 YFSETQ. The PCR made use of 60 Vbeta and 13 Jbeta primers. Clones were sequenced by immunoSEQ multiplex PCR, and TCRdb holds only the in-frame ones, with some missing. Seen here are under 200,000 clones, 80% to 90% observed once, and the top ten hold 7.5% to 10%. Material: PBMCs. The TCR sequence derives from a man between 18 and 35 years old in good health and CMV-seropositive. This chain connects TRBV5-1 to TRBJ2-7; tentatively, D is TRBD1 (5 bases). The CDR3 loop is CASSSNRQPTYEQYF. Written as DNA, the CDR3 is TGCGCCAGCAGCTCCAACCGACAGCCCACCTACGAGCAGTACTTC.